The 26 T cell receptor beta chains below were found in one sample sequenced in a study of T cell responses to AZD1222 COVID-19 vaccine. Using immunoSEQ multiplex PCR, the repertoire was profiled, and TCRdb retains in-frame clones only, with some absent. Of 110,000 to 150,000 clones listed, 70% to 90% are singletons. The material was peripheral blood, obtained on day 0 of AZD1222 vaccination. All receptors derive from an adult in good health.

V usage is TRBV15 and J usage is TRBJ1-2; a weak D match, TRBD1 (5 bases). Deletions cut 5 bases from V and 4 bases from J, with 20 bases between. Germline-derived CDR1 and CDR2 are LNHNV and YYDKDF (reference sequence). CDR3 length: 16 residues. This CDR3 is CATSARARGRGYGYTF. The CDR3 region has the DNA TGTGCCACCAGCGCGAGAGCTCGGGGACGGGGCTATGGCTACACCTTC.

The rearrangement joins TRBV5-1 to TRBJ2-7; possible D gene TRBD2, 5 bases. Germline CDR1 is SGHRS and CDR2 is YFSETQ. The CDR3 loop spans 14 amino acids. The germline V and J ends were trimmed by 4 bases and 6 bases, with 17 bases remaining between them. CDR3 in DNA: TGCGCCAGCAGCCCTGGTGGAGGTATCTCCGAGCAGTACTTC. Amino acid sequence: CASSPGGGISEQYF.

The CDR3 coding sequence is TGTGCCAGCAGTCTTACCCGGACAGGGTTTAATGAAAAACTGTTTTTT. This sequence encodes CASSLTRTGFNEKLFF. The chain uses TRBV28 and TRBJ1-4; TRBD1 matches at 8 bases. V shed 5 bases and J 4 bases; nucleotides not matched to a gene: 9. Looked up from germline, CDR1 is MDHEN and CDR2 is SYDVKM. This CDR3 has 16 residues.

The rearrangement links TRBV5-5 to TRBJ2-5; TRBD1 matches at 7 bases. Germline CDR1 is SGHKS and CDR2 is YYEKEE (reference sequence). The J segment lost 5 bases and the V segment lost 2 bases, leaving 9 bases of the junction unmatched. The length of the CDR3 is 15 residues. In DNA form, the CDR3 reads TGTGCCAGCAGCTTCGGACAGGCCCCCCAGGAGACCCAGTACTTC. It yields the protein CASSFGQAPQETQYF.

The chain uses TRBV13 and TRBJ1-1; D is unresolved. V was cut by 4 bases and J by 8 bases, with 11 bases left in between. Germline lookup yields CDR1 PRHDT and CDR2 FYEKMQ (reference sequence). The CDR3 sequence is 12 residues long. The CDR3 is CASSSLTTEAFF. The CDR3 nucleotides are TGTGCCAGCAGCTCCCTTACTACAGAAGCTTTCTTT.

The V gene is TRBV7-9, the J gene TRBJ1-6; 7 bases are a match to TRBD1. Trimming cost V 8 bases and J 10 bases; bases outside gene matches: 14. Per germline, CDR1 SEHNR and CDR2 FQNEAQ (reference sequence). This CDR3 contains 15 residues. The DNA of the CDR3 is TGTGCCAGCGAACCCCAGGGGGGACATGGGTCACCCCTCCACTTT. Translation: CASEPQGGHGSPLHF.

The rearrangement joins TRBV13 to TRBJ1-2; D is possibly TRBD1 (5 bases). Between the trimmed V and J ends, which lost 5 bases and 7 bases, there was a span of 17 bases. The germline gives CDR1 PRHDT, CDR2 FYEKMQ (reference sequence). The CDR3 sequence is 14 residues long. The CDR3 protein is CASSQARGLTGYTF. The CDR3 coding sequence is TGTGCCAGCAGCCAAGCCCGGGGACTGACTGGCTACACCTTC.

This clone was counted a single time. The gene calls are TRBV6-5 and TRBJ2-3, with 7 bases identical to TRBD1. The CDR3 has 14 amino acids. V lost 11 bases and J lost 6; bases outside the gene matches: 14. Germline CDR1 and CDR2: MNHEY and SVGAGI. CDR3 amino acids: CAGNDRDQDDTQYF. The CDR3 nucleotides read TGTGCCGGAAATGACAGGGATCAGGATGATACGCAGTATTTT.

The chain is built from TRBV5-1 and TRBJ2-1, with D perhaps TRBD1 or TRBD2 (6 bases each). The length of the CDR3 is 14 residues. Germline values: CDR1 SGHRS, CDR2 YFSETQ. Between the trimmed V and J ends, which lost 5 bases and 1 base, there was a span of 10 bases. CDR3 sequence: CASSVGGSYNEQFF. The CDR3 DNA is TGCGCCAGCAGTGTAGGGGGGTCCTACAATGAGCAGTTCTTC. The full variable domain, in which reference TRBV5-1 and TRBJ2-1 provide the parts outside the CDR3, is KAGVTQTPRYLIKTRGQQVTLSCSPISGHRSVSWYQQTPGQGLQFLFEYFSETQRNKGNFPGRFSGRQFSNSRSEMNVSTLELGDSALYLCASSVGGSYNEQFFGPGTRLTVL.

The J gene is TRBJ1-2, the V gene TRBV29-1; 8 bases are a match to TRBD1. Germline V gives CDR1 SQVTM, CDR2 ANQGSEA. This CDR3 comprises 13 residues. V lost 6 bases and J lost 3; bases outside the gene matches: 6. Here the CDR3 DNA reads TGCAGCGTCGCAGGGGGCAGCGACTATGGCTACACCTTC. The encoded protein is CSVAGGSDYGYTF.

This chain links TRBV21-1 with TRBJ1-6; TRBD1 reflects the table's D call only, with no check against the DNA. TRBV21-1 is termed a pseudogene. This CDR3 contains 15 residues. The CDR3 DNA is TGTGCCAGCAGCACCGGGACAGGGGGTAATTCACCCCTCCACTTT. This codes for CASSTGTGGNSPLHF.

For the CDR3, the DNA is TGCAGCGTTGTGAGGGGAGGAGGGCGCGAGCAGTACTTC. Translated: CSVVRGGGREQYF. V is TRBV29-1 and J is TRBJ2-7, with D possibly matching TRBD2 (6 bases). Trimming pared 4 bases from V and 6 bases from J, leaving 16 bases between. This CDR3 is 13 amino acids long. CDR1 and CDR2 (germline): SQVTM, ANQGSEA.

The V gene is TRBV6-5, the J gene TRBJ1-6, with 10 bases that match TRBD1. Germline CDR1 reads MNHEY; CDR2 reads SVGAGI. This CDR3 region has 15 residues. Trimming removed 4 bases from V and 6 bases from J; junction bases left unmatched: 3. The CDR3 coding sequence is TGTGCCAGCAGTTCCCGGGACAGGGGTAATTCACCCCTCCACTTT. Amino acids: CASSSRDRGNSPLHF.

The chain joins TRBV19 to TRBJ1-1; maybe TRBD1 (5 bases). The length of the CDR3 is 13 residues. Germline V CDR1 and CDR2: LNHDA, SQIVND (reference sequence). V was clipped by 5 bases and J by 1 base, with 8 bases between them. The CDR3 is CASSSTGNTEAFF. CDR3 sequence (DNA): TGTGCCAGTAGTTCTACAGGGAACACTGAAGCTTTCTTT.

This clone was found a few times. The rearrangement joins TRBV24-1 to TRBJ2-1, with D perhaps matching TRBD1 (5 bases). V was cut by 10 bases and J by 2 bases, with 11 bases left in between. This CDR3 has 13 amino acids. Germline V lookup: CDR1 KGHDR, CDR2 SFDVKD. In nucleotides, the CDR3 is TGTGCCACGAGTCAGGGCCCCTACAATGAGCAGTTCTTC. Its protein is CATSQGPYNEQFF.

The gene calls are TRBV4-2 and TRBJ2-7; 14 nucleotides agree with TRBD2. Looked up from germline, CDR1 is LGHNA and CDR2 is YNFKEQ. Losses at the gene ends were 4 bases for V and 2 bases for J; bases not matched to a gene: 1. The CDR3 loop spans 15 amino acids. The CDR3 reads CASSRGLAGAYEQYF. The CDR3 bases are TGTGCCAGCAGCCGGGGACTAGCGGGGGCCTACGAGCAGTACTTC.

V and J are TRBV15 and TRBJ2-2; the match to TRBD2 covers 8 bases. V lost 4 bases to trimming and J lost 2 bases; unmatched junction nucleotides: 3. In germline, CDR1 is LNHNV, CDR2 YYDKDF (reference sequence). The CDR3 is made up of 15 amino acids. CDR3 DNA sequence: TGTGCCACCAGCATCGGGGGGGCAAACACCGGGGAGCTGTTTTTT. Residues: CATSIGGANTGELFF.

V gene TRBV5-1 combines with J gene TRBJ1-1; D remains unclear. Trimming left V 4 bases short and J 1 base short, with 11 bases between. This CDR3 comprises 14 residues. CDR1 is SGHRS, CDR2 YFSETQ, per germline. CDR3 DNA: TGCGCCAGCAGCAACCCACTCCGGAACACTGAAGCTTTCTTT. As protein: CASSNPLRNTEAFF.

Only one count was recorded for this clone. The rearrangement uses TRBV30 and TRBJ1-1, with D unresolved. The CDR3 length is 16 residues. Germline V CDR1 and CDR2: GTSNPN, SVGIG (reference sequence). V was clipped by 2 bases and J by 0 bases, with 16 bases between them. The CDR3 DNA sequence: TGTGCCTGGAGTAGGAAGAGGAGCTATATGAACACTGAAGCTTTCTTT. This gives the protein CAWSRKRSYMNTEAFF.

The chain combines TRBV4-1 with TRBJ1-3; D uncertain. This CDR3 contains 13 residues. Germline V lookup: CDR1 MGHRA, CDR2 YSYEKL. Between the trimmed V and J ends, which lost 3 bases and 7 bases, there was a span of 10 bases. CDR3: CASSHVSENTIYF. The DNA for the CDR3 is TGCGCCAGCAGCCACGTATCCGAGAACACCATATATTTT.

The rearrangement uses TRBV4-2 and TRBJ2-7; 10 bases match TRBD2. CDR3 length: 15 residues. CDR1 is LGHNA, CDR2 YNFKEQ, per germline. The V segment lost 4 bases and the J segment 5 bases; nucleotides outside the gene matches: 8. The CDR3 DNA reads TGTGCCAGCAGCCCCCTAGCGGGAGAGTCTCACGAGCAGTACTTC. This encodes CASSPLAGESHEQYF.

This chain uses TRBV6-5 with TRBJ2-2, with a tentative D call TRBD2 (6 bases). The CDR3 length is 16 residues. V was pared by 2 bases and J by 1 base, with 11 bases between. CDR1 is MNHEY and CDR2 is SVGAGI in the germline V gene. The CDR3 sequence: CASSYAGLKNTGELFF. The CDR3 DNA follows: TGTGCCAGCAGTTACGCCGGACTAAAGAACACCGGGGAGCTGTTTTTT.

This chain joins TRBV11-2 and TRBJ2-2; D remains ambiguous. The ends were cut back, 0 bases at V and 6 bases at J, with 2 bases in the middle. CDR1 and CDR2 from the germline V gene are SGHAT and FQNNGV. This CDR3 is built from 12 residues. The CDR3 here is CASSLDPGELFF. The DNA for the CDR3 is TGTGCCAGCAGCTTAGATCCCGGGGAGCTGTTTTTT. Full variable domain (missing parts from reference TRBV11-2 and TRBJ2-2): EAGVAQSPRYKIIEKRQSVAFWCNPISGHATLYWYQQILGQGPKLLIQFQNNGVVDDSQLPKDRFSAERLKGVDSTLKIQPAKLEDSAVYLCASSLDPGELFFGEGSRLTVL.

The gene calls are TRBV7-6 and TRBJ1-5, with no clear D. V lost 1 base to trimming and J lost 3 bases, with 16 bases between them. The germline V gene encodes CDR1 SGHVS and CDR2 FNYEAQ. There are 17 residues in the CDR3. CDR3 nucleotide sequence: TGTGCCAGCAGCTTAGATCCGCCCCATAGTACCAATCAGCCCCAGCATTTT. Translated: CASSLDPPHSTNQPQHF.

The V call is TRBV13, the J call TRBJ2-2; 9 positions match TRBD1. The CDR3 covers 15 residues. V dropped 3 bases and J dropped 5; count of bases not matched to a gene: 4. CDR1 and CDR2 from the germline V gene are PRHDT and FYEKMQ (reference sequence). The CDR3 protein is CASSLGQGYTGELFF. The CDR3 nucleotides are TGTGCCAGCAGCTTGGGACAGGGTTATACCGGGGAGCTGTTTTTT. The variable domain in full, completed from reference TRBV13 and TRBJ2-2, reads AAGVIQSPRHLIKEKRETATLKCYPIPRHDTVYWYQQGPGQDPQFLISFYEKMQSDKGSIPDRFSAQQFSDYHSELNMSSLELGDSALYFCASSLGQGYTGELFFGEGSRLTVL.

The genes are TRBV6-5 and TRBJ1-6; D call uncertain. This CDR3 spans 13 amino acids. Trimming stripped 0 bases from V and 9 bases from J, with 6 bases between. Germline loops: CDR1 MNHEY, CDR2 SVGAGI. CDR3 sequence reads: CASSYSRSSPLHF. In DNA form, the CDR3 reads TGTGCCAGCAGTTACTCGCGGTCTTCACCCCTCCACTTT.